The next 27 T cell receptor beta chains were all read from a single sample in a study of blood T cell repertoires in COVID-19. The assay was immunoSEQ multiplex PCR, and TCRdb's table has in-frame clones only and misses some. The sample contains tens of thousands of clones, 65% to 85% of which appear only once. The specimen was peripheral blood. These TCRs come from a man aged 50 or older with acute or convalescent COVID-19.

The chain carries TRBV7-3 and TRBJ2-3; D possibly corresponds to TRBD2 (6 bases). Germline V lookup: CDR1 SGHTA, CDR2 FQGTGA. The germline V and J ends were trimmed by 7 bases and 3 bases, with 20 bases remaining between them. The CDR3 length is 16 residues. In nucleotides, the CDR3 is TGTGCCAGCACCTTCATAGAGTCGGGGAGGACAGATACGCAGTATTTT. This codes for CASTFIESGRTDTQYF.

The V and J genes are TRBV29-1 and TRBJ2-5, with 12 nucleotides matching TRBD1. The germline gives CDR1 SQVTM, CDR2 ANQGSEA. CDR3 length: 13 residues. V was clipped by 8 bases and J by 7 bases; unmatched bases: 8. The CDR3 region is CSSGTGGKGTQYF. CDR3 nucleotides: TGCAGCTCCGGGACAGGGGGCAAGGGGACCCAGTACTTC.

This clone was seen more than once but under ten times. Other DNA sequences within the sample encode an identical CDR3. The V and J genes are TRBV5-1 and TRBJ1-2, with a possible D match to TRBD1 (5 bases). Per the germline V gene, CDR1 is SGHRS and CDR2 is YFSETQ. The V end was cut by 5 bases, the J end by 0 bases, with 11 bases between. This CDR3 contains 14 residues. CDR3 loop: CASSPGQANYGYTF. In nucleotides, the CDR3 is TGCGCCAGCAGTCCAGGGCAGGCTAACTATGGCTACACCTTC. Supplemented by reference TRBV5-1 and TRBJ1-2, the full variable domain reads KAGVTQTPRYLIKTRGQQVTLSCSPISGHRSVSWYQQTPGQGLQFLFEYFSETQRNKGNFPGRFSGRQFSNSRSEMNVSTLELGDSALYLCASSPGQANYGYTFGSGTRLTVV.

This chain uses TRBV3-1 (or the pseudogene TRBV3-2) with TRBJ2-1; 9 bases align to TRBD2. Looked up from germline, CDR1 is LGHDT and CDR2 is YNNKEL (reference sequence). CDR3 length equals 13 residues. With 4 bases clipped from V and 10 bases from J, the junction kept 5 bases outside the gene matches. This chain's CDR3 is CASSPIGTSEQFF. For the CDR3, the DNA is TGTGCCAGCAGCCCGATCGGGACTAGCGAGCAGTTCTTC.

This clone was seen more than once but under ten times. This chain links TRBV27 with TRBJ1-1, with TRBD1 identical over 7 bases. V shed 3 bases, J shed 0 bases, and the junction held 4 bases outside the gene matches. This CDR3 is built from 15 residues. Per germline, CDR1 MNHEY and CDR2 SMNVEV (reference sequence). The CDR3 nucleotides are TGTGCCAGCAGTTTCCATGGGACAGTGAACACTGAAGCTTTCTTT. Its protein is CASSFHGTVNTEAFF.

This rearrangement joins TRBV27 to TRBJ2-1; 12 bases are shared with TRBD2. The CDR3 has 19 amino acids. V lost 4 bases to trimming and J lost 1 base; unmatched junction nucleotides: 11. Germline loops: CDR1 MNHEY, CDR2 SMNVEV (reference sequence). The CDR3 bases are TGTGCCAGCAGTTCGATACTAGCGGGAGGTCGGGGGTCCTACAATGAGCAGTTCTTC. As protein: CASSSILAGGRGSYNEQFF.

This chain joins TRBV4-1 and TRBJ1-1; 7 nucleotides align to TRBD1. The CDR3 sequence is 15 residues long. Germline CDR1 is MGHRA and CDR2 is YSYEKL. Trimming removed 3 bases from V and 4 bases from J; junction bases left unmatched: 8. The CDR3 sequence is CASSQPTGRPTEAFF. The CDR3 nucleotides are TGCGCCAGCAGCCAGCCGACAGGGCGCCCCACTGAAGCTTTCTTT.

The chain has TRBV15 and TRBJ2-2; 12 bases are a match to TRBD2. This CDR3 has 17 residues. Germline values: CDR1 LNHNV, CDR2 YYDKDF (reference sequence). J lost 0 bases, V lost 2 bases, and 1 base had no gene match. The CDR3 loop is CATSRRLAGANTGELFF. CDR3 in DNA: TGTGCCACCAGCAGAAGACTAGCGGGGGCGAACACCGGGGAGCTGTTTTTT.

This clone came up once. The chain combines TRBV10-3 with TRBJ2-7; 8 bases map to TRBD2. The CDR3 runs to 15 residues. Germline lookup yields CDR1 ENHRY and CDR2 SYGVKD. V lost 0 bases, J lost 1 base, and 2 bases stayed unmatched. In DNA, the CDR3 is TGTGCCATCAGTGAGTCGGCGGGGGGTTCCTACGAGCAGTACTTC. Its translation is CAISESAGGSYEQYF.

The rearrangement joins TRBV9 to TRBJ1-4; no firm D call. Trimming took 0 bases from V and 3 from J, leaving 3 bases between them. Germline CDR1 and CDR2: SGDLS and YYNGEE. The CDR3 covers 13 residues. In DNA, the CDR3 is TGTGCCAGCAGCGTAGAGCCTAATGAAAAACTGTTTTTT. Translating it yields CASSVEPNEKLFF. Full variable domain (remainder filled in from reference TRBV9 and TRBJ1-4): DSGVTQTPKHLITATGQRVTLRCSPRSGDLSVYWYQQSLDQGLQFLIQYYNGEERAKGNILERFSAQQFPDLHSELNLSSLELGDSALYFCASSVEPNEKLFFGSGTQLSVL.

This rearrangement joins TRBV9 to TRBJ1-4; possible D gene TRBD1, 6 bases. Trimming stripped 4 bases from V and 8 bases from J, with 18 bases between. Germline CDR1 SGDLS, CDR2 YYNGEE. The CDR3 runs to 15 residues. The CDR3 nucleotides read TGTGCCAGCAGCCTATCGGGGGGCGGTCTGGAAAAACTGTTTTTT. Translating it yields CASSLSGGGLEKLFF. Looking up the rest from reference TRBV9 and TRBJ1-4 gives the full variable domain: DSGVTQTPKHLITATGQRVTLRCSPRSGDLSVYWYQQSLDQGLQFLIQYYNGEERAKGNILERFSAQQFPDLHSELNLSSLELGDSALYFCASSLSGGGLEKLFFGSGTQLSVL.

Here the CDR3 reads CASSFPQGTEAFF. CDR3 nucleotides: TGTGCCAGCAGCTTCCCCCAGGGCACTGAAGCTTTCTTT. The chain uses TRBV5-4 and TRBJ1-1, with D maybe TRBD1 (5 bases). The CDR3 contains 13 residues. V was clipped by 2 bases and J by 4 bases, with 9 bases between them. The germline CDR1 and CDR2 sequences are SGHNT and YYREEE (reference sequence). The full variable domain, rest sourced from reference TRBV5-4 and TRBJ1-1, is ETGVTQSPTHLIKTRGQQVTLRCSSQSGHNTVSWYQQALGQGPQFIFQYYREEENGRGNFPPRFSGLQFPNYSSELNVNALELDDSALYLCASSFPQGTEAFFGQGTRLTVV.

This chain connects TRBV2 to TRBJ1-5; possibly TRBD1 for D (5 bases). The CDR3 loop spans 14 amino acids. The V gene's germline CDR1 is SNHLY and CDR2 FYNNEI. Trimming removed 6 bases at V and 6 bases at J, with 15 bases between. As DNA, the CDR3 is TGTGCCAGCAGCCCCCGAACTCAGGGTCAGCCCCAGCATTTT. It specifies CASSPRTQGQPQHF.

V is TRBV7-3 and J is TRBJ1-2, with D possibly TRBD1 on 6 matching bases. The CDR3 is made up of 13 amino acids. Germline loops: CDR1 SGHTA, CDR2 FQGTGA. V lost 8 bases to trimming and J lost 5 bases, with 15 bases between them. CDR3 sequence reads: CASGGGPSYGYTF. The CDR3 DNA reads TGTGCCAGCGGCGGGGGGCCTTCTTATGGCTACACCTTC.

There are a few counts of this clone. The CDR3 bases are TGTGCCAGCAGTTTTATGGAGACCCAGTACTTC. This gives the protein CASSFMETQYF. The genes are TRBV28 and TRBJ2-5; no definite D call. CDR1 MDHEN and CDR2 SYDVKM come from the germline V gene. The V end was cut by 3 bases, the J end by 5 bases, with 4 bases between. This CDR3 spans 11 amino acids. Drawing the rest from reference TRBV28 and TRBJ2-5, the complete variable domain is DVKVTQSSRYLVKRTGEKVFLECVQDMDHENMFWYRQDPGLGLRLIYFSYDVKMKEKGDIPEGYSVSREKKERFSLILESASTNQTSMYLCASSFMETQYFGPGTRLLVL.

CDR3 sequence reads: CASSSQKPQETQYF. The CDR3 region has the DNA TGCGCCAGCAGCTCACAGAAACCCCAAGAGACCCAGTACTTC. V and J are TRBV5-1 and TRBJ2-5, with unresolved D. CDR1 SGHRS and CDR2 YFSETQ come from the germline V gene. V was pared by 3 bases and J by 1 base, with 10 bases between. CDR3 length: 14 amino acids.

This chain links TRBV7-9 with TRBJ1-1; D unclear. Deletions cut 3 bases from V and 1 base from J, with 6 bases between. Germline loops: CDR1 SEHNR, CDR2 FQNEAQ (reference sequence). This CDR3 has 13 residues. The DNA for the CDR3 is TGTGCCAGCAGCTTCACGGGGAACACTGAAGCTTTCTTT. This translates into CASSFTGNTEAFF.

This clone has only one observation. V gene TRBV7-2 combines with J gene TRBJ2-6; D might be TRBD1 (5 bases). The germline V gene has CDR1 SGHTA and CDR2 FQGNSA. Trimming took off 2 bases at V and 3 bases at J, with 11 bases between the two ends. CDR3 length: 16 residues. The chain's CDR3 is CASSLSRAGGANVLTF. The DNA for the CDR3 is TGTGCCAGCAGCTTAAGCAGGGCAGGTGGGGCCAACGTCCTGACTTTC.

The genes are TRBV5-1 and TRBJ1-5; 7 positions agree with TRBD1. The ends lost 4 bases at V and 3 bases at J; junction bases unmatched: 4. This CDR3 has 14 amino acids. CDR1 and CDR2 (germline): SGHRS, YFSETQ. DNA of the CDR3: TGCGCCAGCAGCCCGGACAGGCCCAATCAGCCCCAGCATTTT. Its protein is CASSPDRPNQPQHF.

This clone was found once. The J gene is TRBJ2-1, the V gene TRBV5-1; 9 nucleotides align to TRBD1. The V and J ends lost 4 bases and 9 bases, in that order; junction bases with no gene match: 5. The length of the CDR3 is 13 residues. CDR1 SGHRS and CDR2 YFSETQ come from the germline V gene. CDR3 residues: CASSRTGDLEQFF. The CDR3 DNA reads TGCGCCAGCAGCCGGACAGGGGACCTTGAGCAGTTCTTC.

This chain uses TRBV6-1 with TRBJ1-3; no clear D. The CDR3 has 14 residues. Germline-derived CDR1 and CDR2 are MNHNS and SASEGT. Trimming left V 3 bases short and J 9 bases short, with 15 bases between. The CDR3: CASSDYPSRGTIYF. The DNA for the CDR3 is TGTGCCAGCAGTGATTACCCCTCTCGAGGCACCATATATTTT.

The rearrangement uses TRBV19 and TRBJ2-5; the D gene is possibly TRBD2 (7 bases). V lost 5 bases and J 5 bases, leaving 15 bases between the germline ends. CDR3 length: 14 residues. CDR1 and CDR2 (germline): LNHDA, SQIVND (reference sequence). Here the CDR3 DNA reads TGTGCCAGTAGTTATGGGGGGGCCAGGGAGACCCAGTACTTC. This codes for CASSYGGARETQYF.

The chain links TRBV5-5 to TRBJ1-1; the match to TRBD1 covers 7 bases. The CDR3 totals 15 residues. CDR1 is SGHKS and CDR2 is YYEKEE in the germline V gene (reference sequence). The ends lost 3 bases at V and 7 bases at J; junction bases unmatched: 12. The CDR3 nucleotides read TGTGCCAGCAGCTCCCTTTTAGACAGGGTGGATGAAGCTTTCTTT. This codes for CASSSLLDRVDEAFF.

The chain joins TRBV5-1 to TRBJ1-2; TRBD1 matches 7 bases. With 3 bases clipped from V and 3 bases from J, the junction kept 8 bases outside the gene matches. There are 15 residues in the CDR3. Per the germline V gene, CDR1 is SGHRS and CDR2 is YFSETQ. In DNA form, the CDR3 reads TGCGCCAGCAGCTCAGGGACAGTGGGGGACTATGGCTACACCTTC. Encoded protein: CASSSGTVGDYGYTF. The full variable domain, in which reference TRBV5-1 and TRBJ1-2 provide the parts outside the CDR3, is KAGVTQTPRYLIKTRGQQVTLSCSPISGHRSVSWYQQTPGQGLQFLFEYFSETQRNKGNFPGRFSGRQFSNSRSEMNVSTLELGDSALYLCASSSGTVGDYGYTFGSGTRLTVV.

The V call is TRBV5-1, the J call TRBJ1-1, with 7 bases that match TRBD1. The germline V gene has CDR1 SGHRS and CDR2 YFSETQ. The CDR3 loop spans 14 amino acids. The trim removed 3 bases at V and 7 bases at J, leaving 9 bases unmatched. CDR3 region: CASSWGQTTGEAFF. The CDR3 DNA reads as TGCGCCAGCAGCTGGGGACAGACTACGGGTGAAGCTTTCTTT.

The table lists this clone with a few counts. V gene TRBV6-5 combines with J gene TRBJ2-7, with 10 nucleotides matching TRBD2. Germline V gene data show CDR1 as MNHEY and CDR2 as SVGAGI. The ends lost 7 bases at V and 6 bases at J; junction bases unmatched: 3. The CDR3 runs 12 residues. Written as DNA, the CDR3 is TGTGCCAGCACGGGACTAGCGTTCGAGCAGTACTTC. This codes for CASTGLAFEQYF.

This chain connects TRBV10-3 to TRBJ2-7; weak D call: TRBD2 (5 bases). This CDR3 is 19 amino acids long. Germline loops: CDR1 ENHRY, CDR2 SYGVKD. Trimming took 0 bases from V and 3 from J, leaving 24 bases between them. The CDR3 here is CAISESNGMYKFQYYEQYF. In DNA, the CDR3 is TGTGCCATCAGTGAGTCGAACGGGATGTATAAGTTTCAATACTACGAGCAGTACTTC.